This T cell receptor (beta chain) was sequenced in a study of chemoradiotherapy in HPV16-positive cancers. Study context: Candidate HPV-specific T-cell clones and common TCR motifs came from functional assays in a couple of HPV16-positive patients.

Over chemoradiotherapy, repertoires were sampled more than once. Only in-frame clones appear in the TCRdb table, and some are missing; sequencing was by immunoSEQ multiplex PCR. This repertoire shows more than 6,000 clones, roughly 88% found once; its top ten account for more than 3%. With 4 bases removed from V and 6 bases from J, the gap between germline ends came to 16 bases. CDR3 length equals 14 residues. Germline lookup yields CDR1 KGHSH and CDR2 LQKENI. Sequenced material: tumor tissue, taken from a patient who underwent chemoradiotherapy. The TCR was taken from a human donor with HPV-associated anogenital cancer. The rearrangement links TRBV18 to TRBJ2-7; D possibly corresponds to TRBD2 (6 bases). CDR3 loop: CASSLAEGVSEQYF. CDR3 nucleotide sequence: TGTGCCAGCTCACTAGCGGAAGGGGTGAGCGAGCAGTACTTC. Supplemented by reference TRBV18 and TRBJ2-7, the full variable domain reads NAGVMQNPRHLVRRRGQEARLRCSPMKGHSHVYWYRQLPEEGLKFMVYLQKENIIDESGMPKERFSAEFPKEGPSILRIQQVVRGDSAAYFCASSLAEGVSEQYFGPGTRLTVT.